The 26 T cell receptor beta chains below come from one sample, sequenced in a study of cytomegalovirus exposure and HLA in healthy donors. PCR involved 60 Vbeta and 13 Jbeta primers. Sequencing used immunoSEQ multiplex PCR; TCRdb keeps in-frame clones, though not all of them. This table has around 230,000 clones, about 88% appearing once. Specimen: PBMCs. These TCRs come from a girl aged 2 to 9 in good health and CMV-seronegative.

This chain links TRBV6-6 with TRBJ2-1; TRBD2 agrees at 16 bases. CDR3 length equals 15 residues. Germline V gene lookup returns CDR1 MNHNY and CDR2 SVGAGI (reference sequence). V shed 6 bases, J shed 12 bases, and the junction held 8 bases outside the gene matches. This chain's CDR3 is CASRTGTSGRARQFF. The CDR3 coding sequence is TGTGCCAGCAGAACTGGGACTAGCGGGAGGGCCAGGCAGTTCTTC.

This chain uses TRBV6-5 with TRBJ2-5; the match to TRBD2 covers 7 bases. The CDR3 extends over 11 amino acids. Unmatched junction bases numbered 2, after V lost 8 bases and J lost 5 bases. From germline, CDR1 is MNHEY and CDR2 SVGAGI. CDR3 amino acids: CASRGGETQYF. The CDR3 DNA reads TGTGCCAGCCGCGGGGGTGAGACCCAGTACTTC.

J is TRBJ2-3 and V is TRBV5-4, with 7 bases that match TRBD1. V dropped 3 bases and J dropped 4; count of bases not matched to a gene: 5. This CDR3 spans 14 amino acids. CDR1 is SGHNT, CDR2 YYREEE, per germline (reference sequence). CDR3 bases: TGTGCCAGCAGCTCTACAGGGGACGCAGATACGCAGTATTTT. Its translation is CASSSTGDADTQYF.

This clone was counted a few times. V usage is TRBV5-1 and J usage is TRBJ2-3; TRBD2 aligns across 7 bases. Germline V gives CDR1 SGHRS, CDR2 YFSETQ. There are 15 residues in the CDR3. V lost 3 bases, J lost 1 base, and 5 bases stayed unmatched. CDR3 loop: CASSWTRAGTDTQYF. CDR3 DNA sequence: TGCGCCAGCAGCTGGACTAGGGCTGGCACAGATACGCAGTATTTT.

CDR3 sequence reads: CASRKQGTPDEQYF. In DNA, the CDR3 is TGTGCCAGTAGGAAACAGGGGACTCCGGACGAGCAGTACTTC. This chain connects TRBV19 to TRBJ2-7; weak D call: TRBD1 (7 bases). V dropped 6 bases and J dropped 5 bases, with 17 bases sitting between them. This CDR3 is built from 14 residues. Germline assignment: CDR1 LNHDA and CDR2 SQIVND (reference sequence).

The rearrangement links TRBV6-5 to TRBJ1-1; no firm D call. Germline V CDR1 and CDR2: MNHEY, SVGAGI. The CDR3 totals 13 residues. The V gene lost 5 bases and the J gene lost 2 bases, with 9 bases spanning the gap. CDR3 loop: CASSPTDNTEAFF. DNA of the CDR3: TGTGCCAGCAGTCCTACAGATAACACTGAAGCTTTCTTT.

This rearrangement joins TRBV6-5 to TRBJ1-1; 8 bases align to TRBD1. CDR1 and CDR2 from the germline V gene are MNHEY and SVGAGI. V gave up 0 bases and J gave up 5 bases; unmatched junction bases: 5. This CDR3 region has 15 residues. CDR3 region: CASSYSRQGKTEAFF. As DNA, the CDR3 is TGTGCCAGCAGTTACTCGAGACAGGGGAAGACTGAAGCTTTCTTT.

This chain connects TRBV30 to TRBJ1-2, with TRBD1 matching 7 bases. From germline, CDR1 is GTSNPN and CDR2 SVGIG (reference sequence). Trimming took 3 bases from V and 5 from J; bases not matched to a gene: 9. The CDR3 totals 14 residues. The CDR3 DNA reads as TGTGCCTGGAGAACTCCGGAACAGGGGTATGGCTACACCTTC. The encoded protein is CAWRTPEQGYGYTF. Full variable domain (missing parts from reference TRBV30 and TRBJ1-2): SQTIHQWPATLVQPVGSPLSLECTVEGTSNPNLYWYRQAAGRGLQLLFYSVGIGQISSEVPQNLSASRPQDRQFILSSKKLLLSDSGFYLCAWRTPEQGYGYTFGSGTRLTVV.

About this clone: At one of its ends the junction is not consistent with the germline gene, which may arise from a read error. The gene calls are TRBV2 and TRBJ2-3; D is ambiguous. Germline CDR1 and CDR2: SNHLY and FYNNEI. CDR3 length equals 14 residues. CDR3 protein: CASREDLVQDTQYF. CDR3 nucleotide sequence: TGTGCCAGCAGAGAAGACCTAGTGCAAGATACGCAGTATTTT.

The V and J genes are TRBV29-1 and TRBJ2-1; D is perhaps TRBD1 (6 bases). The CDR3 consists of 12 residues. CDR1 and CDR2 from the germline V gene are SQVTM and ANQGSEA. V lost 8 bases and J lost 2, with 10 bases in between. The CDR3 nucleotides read TGCAGCTCAGGACAGACCTACAATGAGCAGTTCTTC. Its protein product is CSSGQTYNEQFF.

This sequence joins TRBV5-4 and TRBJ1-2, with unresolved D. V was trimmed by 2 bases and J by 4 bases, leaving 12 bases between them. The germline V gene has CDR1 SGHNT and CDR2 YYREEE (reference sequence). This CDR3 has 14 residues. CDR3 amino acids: CASSFNHVGYGYTF. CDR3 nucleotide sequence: TGTGCCAGCAGCTTTAATCACGTCGGCTATGGCTACACCTTC.

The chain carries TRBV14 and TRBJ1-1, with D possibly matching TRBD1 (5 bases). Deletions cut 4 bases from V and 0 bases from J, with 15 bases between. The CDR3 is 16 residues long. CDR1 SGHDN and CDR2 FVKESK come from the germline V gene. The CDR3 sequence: CASSPRRQSMNTEAFF. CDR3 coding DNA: TGTGCCAGCAGCCCCCGACGACAGAGCATGAACACTGAAGCTTTCTTT.

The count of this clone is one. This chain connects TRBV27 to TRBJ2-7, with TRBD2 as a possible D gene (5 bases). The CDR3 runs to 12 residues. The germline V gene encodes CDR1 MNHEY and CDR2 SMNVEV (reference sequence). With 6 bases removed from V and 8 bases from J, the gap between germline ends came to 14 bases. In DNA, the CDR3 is TGTGCCAGCAGAGGACTGGCCCTGCAGCAGTACTTC. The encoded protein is CASRGLALQQYF.

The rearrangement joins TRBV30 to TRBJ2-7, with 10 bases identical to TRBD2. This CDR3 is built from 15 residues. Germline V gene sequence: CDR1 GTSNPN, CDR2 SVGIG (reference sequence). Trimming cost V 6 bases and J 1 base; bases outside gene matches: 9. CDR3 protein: CACLAGGFSSYEQYF. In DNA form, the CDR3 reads TGTGCCTGTTTAGCGGGAGGTTTCTCGTCCTACGAGCAGTACTTC.

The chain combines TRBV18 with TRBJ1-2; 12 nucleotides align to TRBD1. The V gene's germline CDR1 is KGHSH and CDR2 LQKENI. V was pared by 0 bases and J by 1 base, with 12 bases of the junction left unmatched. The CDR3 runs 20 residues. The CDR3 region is CASSPPTGTGGSSDNYGYTF. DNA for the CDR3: TGTGCCAGCTCACCACCTACCGGGACAGGGGGCTCTTCGGATAACTATGGCTACACCTTC.

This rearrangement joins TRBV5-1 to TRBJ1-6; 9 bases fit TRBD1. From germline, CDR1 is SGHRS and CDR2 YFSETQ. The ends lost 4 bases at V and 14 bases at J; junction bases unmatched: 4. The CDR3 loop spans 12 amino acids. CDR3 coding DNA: TGCGCCAGCAGCGACAGGGGGAGCACCCTCCACTTT. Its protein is CASSDRGSTLHF.

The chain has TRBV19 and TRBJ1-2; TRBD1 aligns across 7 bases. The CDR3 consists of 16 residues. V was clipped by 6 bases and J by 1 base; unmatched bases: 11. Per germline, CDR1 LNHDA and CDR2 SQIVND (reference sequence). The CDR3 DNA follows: TGTGCCAGTAGACCGCGGACAGGCGAAGGTAACTATGGCTACACCTTC. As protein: CASRPRTGEGNYGYTF.

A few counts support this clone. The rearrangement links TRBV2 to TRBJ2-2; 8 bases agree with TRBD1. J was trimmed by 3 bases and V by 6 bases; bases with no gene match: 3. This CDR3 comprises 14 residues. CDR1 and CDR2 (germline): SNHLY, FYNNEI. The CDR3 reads CASRDREDTGELFF. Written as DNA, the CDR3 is TGTGCCAGCAGGGACAGGGAGGACACCGGGGAGCTGTTTTTT.

CDR3 sequence: CAWSVRGLASGRVRFGDEQYF. The CDR3 DNA follows: TGTGCCTGGAGTGTAAGGGGTTTGGCTAGCGGGAGGGTACGTTTCGGGGACGAGCAGTACTTC. The gene calls are TRBV30 and TRBJ2-7; 12 bases match TRBD2. The CDR3 extends over 21 amino acids. Germline CDR1 is GTSNPN and CDR2 is SVGIG (reference sequence). Trimming at V came to 0 bases and at J to 5 bases, leaving 23 bases not matched to a gene.

The CDR3 region has the DNA TGTGCCAGCAGCCTAGGACTAGCGGGGGCCCCCTACGAGCAGTACTTC. It specifies CASSLGLAGAPYEQYF. The chain links TRBV7-6 to TRBJ2-7; 13 positions match TRBD2. V shed 5 bases and J 2 bases; nucleotides not matched to a gene: 6. Germline assignment: CDR1 SGHVS and CDR2 FNYEAQ. This CDR3 contains 16 residues.

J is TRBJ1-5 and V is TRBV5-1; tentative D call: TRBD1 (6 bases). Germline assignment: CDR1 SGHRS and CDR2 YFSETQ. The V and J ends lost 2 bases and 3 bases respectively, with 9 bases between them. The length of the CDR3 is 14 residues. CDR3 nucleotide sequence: TGCGCCAGCAGCTTCGGACAGCCCAATCAGCCCCAGCATTTT. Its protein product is CASSFGQPNQPQHF.

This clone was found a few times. The CDR3 reads CASSLAYTEAFF. CDR3 DNA sequence: TGTGCCAGCAGCTTAGCGTACACTGAAGCTTTCTTT. The chain uses TRBV11-2 and TRBJ1-1; D remains unclear. Germline values: CDR1 SGHAT, CDR2 FQNNGV. There are 12 residues in the CDR3. Trimming took off 1 base at V and 3 bases at J, with 3 bases between the two ends.

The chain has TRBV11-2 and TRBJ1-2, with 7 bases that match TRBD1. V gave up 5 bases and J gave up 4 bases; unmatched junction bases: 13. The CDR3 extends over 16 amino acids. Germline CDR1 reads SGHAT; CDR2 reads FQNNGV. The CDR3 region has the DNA TGTGCCAGCAGCCGAATTAGCACAGGGGTCTCCTATGGCTACACCTTC. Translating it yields CASSRISTGVSYGYTF.

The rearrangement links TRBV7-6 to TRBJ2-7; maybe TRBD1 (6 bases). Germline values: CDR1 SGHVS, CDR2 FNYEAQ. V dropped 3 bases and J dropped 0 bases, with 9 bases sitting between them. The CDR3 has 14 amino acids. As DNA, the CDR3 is TGTGCCAGCAGCTTTCGACAGGACTCCTACGAGCAGTACTTC. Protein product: CASSFRQDSYEQYF.

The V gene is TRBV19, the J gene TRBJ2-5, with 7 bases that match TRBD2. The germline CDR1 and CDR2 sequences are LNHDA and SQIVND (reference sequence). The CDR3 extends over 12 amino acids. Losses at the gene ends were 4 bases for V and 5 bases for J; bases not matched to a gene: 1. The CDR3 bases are TGTGCCAGTAGTAAGCGGGACGAGACCCAGTACTTC. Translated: CASSKRDETQYF.

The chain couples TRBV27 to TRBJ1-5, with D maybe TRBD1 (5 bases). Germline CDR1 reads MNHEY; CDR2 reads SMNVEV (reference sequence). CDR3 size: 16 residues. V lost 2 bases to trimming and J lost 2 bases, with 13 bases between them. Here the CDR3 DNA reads TGTGCCAGCAGTTTAATTTTCCAGGGTGGCAATCAGCCCCAGCATTTT. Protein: CASSLIFQGGNQPQHF.